The 21 T cell receptor beta chains reported below all come from one sample, sequenced in a study of long-term antiretroviral therapy in people with HIV. Researchers ran immunoSEQ v3.0 at survey level. Sequencing used immunoSEQ multiplex PCR; TCRdb keeps in-frame clones, though not all of them. The data show approximately 47,000 clones, with about 88% seen just once and more than 2.5% held by the top ten. Material: unsorted PBMCs, obtained 0.8 years after starting antiretroviral therapy. The receptors derive from a woman in her late teens or twenties with HIV.

This clone was counted a single time. The J gene is TRBJ2-1, the V gene TRBV9; a weak D match, TRBD2 (6 bases). Germline CDR1 SGDLS, CDR2 YYNGEE. The CDR3 has 13 residues. The V end was cut by 3 bases, the J end by 6 bases, with 10 bases between. The CDR3 nucleotides read TGTGCCAGCAGCGCTCCGGGGGTCAATGAGCAGTTCTTC. Translation gives CASSAPGVNEQFF.

V is TRBV4-3 and J is TRBJ2-7, with 9 nucleotides matching TRBD2. The CDR3 consists of 15 residues. The germline V gene encodes CDR1 LGHNA and CDR2 YSLEER. V lost 5 bases and J lost 0; bases outside the gene matches: 5. CDR3: CASSVGTSSSYEQYF. The CDR3 DNA sequence: TGCGCCAGCAGCGTAGGGACTAGCAGCTCCTACGAGCAGTACTTC.

The V gene is TRBV5-1, the J gene TRBJ1-5; D is unclear. Per the germline V gene, CDR1 is SGHRS and CDR2 is YFSETQ. V was cut by 0 bases and J by 0 bases, with 7 bases left in between. The CDR3 is 15 amino acids. The CDR3 loop reads CASSLGGYSNQPQHF. As DNA, the CDR3 is TGCGCCAGCAGCTTGGGCGGATATAGCAATCAGCCCCAGCATTTT.

The chain links TRBV9 to TRBJ2-3; no clear D gene. Germline loops: CDR1 SGDLS, CDR2 YYNGEE. This CDR3 contains 13 residues. Trimming took 3 bases from V and 2 from J, leaving 7 bases between them. CDR3 residues: CASSAYSTDTQYF. In nucleotides, the CDR3 is TGTGCCAGCAGCGCCTATTCCACAGATACGCAGTATTTT.

Here the CDR3 DNA reads TGTGCCAGCAGTGAATCATTCAATCAGCCCCAGCATTTT. It specifies CASSESFNQPQHF. The rearrangement uses TRBV6-1 and TRBJ1-5; D is ambiguous. With 2 bases removed from V and 3 bases from J, the gap between germline ends came to 5 bases. Germline CDR1 reads MNHNS; CDR2 reads SASEGT. The CDR3 length is 13 residues.

This clone was detected a few times. The chain recombines TRBV4-2 with TRBJ2-7; 12 bases line up with TRBD1. Germline CDR1 and CDR2: LGHNA and YNFKEQ. CDR3 length: 16 residues. Trimming cost V 4 bases and J 4 bases; bases outside gene matches: 8. The CDR3 DNA reads TGTGCCAGCAGCCGAGGGACAGGGGGCTCAAAGTACGAGCAGTACTTC. Its translation is CASSRGTGGSKYEQYF.

The rearrangement links TRBV7-2 to TRBJ2-3; tentative D call: TRBD2 (5 bases). Germline V gives CDR1 SGHTA, CDR2 FQGNSA. V was clipped by 5 bases and J by 5 bases, with 11 bases between them. The CDR3 is 13 amino acids. CDR3 DNA: TGTGCCAGCAGCCTCGGGAAGGGAGATACGCAGTATTTT. Its protein is CASSLGKGDTQYF.

In DNA form, the CDR3 reads TGTGCCAGTAGTATAAACGGAAACACCATATATTTT. Its protein is CASSINGNTIYF. The chain combines TRBV19 with TRBJ1-3, with D unresolved. This CDR3 has 12 residues. V was shortened by 2 bases and J by 4 bases, with 3 bases between the two germline ends. Germline CDR1 and CDR2: LNHDA and SQIVND (reference sequence).

This clone was detected once. The gene calls are TRBV7-9 and TRBJ2-3; D not resolved. Looked up from germline, CDR1 is SEHNR and CDR2 is FQNEAQ (reference sequence). V dropped 1 base and J dropped 6 bases, with 17 bases sitting between them. The CDR3 runs 16 residues. CDR3 protein: CASSLGTLAFGDTQYF. As DNA, the CDR3 is TGTGCCAGCAGCTTAGGAACTTTGGCATTCGGGGATACGCAGTATTTT. The full variable domain, in which reference TRBV7-9 and TRBJ2-3 provide the parts outside the CDR3, is DTGVSQNPRHKITKRGQNVTFRCDPISEHNRLYWYRQTLGQGPEFLTYFQNEAQLEKSRLLSDRFSAERPKGSFSTLEIQRTEQGDSAMYLCASSLGTLAFGDTQYFGPGTRLTVL.

The chain joins TRBV19 to TRBJ2-1; D gene ambiguous. The V and J ends lost 6 bases and 5 bases respectively, with 20 bases between them. Germline CDR1 and CDR2: LNHDA and SQIVND (reference sequence). The CDR3 contains 16 residues. Here the CDR3 DNA reads TGTGCCAGTAGGGCTCTCCTAGAGGTAGGAAACAATGAGCAGTTCTTC. Protein product: CASRALLEVGNNEQFF.

The rearrangement uses TRBV27 and TRBJ2-1; 9 nucleotides line up with TRBD2. The CDR3 loop spans 16 amino acids. Trimming at V came to 7 bases and at J to 4 bases, leaving 11 bases not matched to a gene. Germline V lookup: CDR1 MNHEY, CDR2 SMNVEV (reference sequence). Here the CDR3 reads CASNFSPSGRYNEQFF. CDR3 coding DNA: TGTGCCAGCAACTTCTCTCCGAGCGGGAGGTACAATGAGCAGTTCTTC.

V usage is TRBV6-5 and J usage is TRBJ2-2; D ambiguous. Germline V gene lookup returns CDR1 MNHEY and CDR2 SVGAGI. This CDR3 is built from 13 residues. V was cut by 7 bases and J by 2 bases, with 8 bases left in between. This CDR3 is CASTATNTGELFF. CDR3 nucleotide sequence: TGTGCCAGCACCGCCACTAACACCGGGGAGCTGTTTTTT.

V gene TRBV7-3 combines with J gene TRBJ2-3, with 13 bases fitting TRBD2. Germline trimming cut 6 bases from V and 6 bases from J; bases unmatched to any gene: 12. CDR1 is SGHTA and CDR2 is FQGTGA in the germline V gene. This CDR3 has 17 residues. CDR3 nucleotide sequence: TGTGCCAGCAGTTTTAACACTAGCGGGAGGGCCGGGGATACGCAGTATTTT. Amino acids: CASSFNTSGRAGDTQYF.

This sequence joins TRBV10-2 and TRBJ2-7, with D maybe TRBD1 (6 bases). Germline CDR1 is WSHSY and CDR2 is SAAADI. CDR3 length: 13 residues. V lost 10 bases and J lost 7, with 20 bases in between. The DNA for the CDR3 is TGCGCCACCGCCGGGACACCCCGCTTGGAGCAGTACTTC. It is translated as CATAGTPRLEQYF.

The V gene is TRBV6-5, the J gene TRBJ1-2; D remains unclear. Germline CDR1 is MNHEY and CDR2 is SVGAGI. The CDR3 consists of 13 residues. Trimming shortened V by 6 bases and J by 7 bases, and 15 bases separated the two germline ends. The CDR3 region has the DNA TGTGCCAGCAGCCCACCTCGGGAGGGTGGCTACACCTTC. Residues: CASSPPREGGYTF.

CDR3 nucleotides: TGCGCCAGCAGCCATGGGACGGCCCATAATGAAAAACTGTTTTTT. Translation: CASSHGTAHNEKLFF. The chain combines TRBV4-3 with TRBJ1-4; possibly TRBD1 for D (5 bases). The CDR3 consists of 15 residues. Trimming left V 3 bases short and J 4 bases short, with 12 bases between. Germline CDR1 is LGHNA and CDR2 is YSLEER.

The V and J genes are TRBV5-5 and TRBJ1-3; D is uncertain. Germline CDR1 reads SGHKS; CDR2 reads YYEKEE (reference sequence). The V end lost 1 base, the J end lost 9 bases, and 5 bases lay between the germline ends. The CDR3 has 11 residues. The CDR3 here is CASSLPGTIYF. The CDR3 region has the DNA TGTGCCAGCAGCTTGCCAGGCACCATATATTTT.

The chain combines TRBV4-1 with TRBJ2-5, with D uncertain. CDR1 is MGHRA, CDR2 YSYEKL, per germline. Trimming shortened V by 0 bases and J by 2 bases, and 10 bases separated the two germline ends. This CDR3 is 15 amino acids long. The CDR3 DNA reads TGCGCCAGCAGCCAAGAACCGGTGCAGCAAGAGACCCAGTACTTC. Amino acid sequence: CASSQEPVQQETQYF.

This clone appeared a few times. The chain uses TRBV18 and TRBJ1-1, with 7 nucleotides matching TRBD1. The germline V gene has CDR1 KGHSH and CDR2 LQKENI. Trimming cost V 6 bases and J 3 bases; bases outside gene matches: 13. The CDR3 runs to 16 residues. CDR3 sequence: CASSLGQPSWDTEAFF. The DNA for the CDR3 is TGTGCCAGCTCGCTGGGACAGCCGTCGTGGGACACTGAAGCTTTCTTT.

A few counts support this clone. Written as DNA, the CDR3 is TGTGCCAGCTCCCCCAGCTCCTACGAGCAGTACTTC. This encodes CASSPSSYEQYF. The V gene is TRBV18, the J gene TRBJ2-7, with no clear D. The CDR3 spans 12 residues. V was shortened by 6 bases and J by 0 bases, with 6 bases between the two germline ends. Germline CDR1 KGHSH, CDR2 LQKENI.

The chain has TRBV15 and TRBJ2-1, with D unclear. Germline V gene data show CDR1 as LNHNV and CDR2 as YYDKDF (reference sequence). V dropped 4 bases and J dropped 2 bases, with 12 bases sitting between them. This CDR3 is 15 amino acids long. The CDR3 nucleotides are TGTGCCACCAGCACCCCTAGTACAGCCTACAATGAGCAGTTCTTC. It is translated as CATSTPSTAYNEQFF.